The rows below give T cell receptor beta chains drawn from one sample of a study of CD4 T cells in relation to SARS-CoV-2 and coronaviruses. Some clones are missing from TCRdb's copy, which holds only in-frame ones; the method was immunoSEQ multiplex PCR. The sample carries about 17,000 clones, about 73% recorded once. No antigen has been assigned to these receptors. The sample consisted of CD4+ T cells from PBMCs, cultured in vitro. These TCRs come from a human donor in good health. Both conserved end residues are part of each CDR3. D genes are given only for firm matches. A clone size is listed for some rows: how often the clone was seen (once, few, many), or a class if it is expanded.

j_gene: TRBJ2-5
abundance: -
d_gene: -
v_gene: TRBV4-1
CDR3aa: CASSQGWGEQETQYF

j_gene: TRBJ2-7
abundance: -
d_gene: -
v_gene: TRBV4-1
CDR3aa: CASSQDTRPVYEQYF

j_gene: TRBJ1-6
abundance: -
d_gene: -
v_gene: TRBV30
CDR3aa: CAWSRSNSPLHF

j_gene: TRBJ1-5
abundance: few
d_gene: TRBD1
v_gene: TRBV7-6
CDR3aa: CASSLYRGENQPQHF

j_gene: TRBJ2-1
abundance: -
d_gene: TRBD2
v_gene: TRBV30
CDR3aa: CAWRKAGGTNEQFF

j_gene: TRBJ1-1
abundance: -
d_gene: -
v_gene: TRBV1
CDR3aa: CTSSQGQVQNTEAFF

j_gene: TRBJ2-1
abundance: -
d_gene: TRBD1
v_gene: TRBV27
CDR3aa: CASTPRRDRGGYEQFF

j_gene: TRBJ2-1
abundance: -
d_gene: -
v_gene: TRBV10-2
CDR3aa: CASSAHNEQFF

j_gene: TRBJ1-4
abundance: few
d_gene: -
v_gene: TRBV27
CDR3aa: CASSFLGTTNEKLFF

j_gene: TRBJ2-1
abundance: -
d_gene: TRBD2
v_gene: TRBV6-6
CDR3aa: CASSSTPGLANNEQFF

j_gene: TRBJ1-1
abundance: -
d_gene: -
v_gene: TRBV11-2
CDR3aa: CASRGGAASNTEAFF

j_gene: TRBJ2-7
abundance: -
d_gene: TRBD2
v_gene: TRBV6-2/TRBV6-3
CDR3aa: CASSLGLAVYEQYF

j_gene: TRBJ2-1
abundance: -
d_gene: -
v_gene: TRBV6-5
CDR3aa: CASSYSEAAMQFF

j_gene: TRBJ2-1
abundance: -
d_gene: -
v_gene: TRBV6-5
CDR3aa: CASSWTTEDEQFF

j_gene: TRBJ2-7
abundance: -
d_gene: -
v_gene: TRBV13
CDR3aa: CASSTRSAGLSGEQYF

j_gene: TRBJ1-2
abundance: -
d_gene: TRBD1
v_gene: TRBV28
CDR3aa: CASINRGYGYTF

j_gene: TRBJ2-6
abundance: -
d_gene: -
v_gene: TRBV7-3
CDR3aa: CASSPHGGSGANVLTF

j_gene: TRBJ1-1
abundance: -
d_gene: -
v_gene: TRBV1
CDR3aa: CTSSQPKVGQGARNTEAFF

j_gene: TRBJ2-2
abundance: -
d_gene: -
v_gene: TRBV15
CDR3aa: CATSRASNTGELFF

j_gene: TRBJ1-1
abundance: -
d_gene: -
v_gene: TRBV6-5
CDR3aa: CASTLAAPGAEAFF

j_gene: TRBJ1-2
abundance: few
d_gene: -
v_gene: TRBV7-2
CDR3aa: CASSAWESYGYTF

j_gene: TRBJ1-5
abundance: -
d_gene: -
v_gene: TRBV11-2
CDR3aa: CASSFQGLNQPQHF

j_gene: TRBJ1-1
abundance: -
d_gene: TRBD1
v_gene: TRBV18
CDR3aa: CASSPQAGTGGEKDTEAFF

j_gene: TRBJ1-1
abundance: -
d_gene: -
v_gene: TRBV2
CDR3aa: CASRSFRTGSTEAFF

j_gene: TRBJ2-7
abundance: few
d_gene: -
v_gene: TRBV7-9
CDR3aa: CASSLPGPYEQYF

j_gene: TRBJ2-1
abundance: -
d_gene: TRBD2
v_gene: TRBV19
CDR3aa: CASSTGGSRGSDEQFF

j_gene: TRBJ2-2
abundance: -
d_gene: -
v_gene: TRBV6-1
CDR3aa: CASSEAPETGELFF

j_gene: TRBJ1-2
abundance: -
d_gene: TRBD1
v_gene: TRBV5-4
CDR3aa: CASRTGTAYGYTF

j_gene: TRBJ2-5
abundance: -
d_gene: -
v_gene: TRBV27
CDR3aa: CASSLLGETQYF

j_gene: TRBJ2-5
abundance: -
d_gene: -
v_gene: TRBV20-1
CDR3aa: CSARGETQYF

j_gene: TRBJ2-7
abundance: -
d_gene: -
v_gene: TRBV5-5
CDR3aa: CASSLGRRSYEQYF